What follows are 26 T cell receptor beta chains derived from one specimen sequenced in a study of blood T cell repertoires in COVID-19. Profiling relied on immunoSEQ multiplex PCR, and the TCRdb table lists in-frame clones only, not all of them. The sample has about 170,000 clones; 84% are singletons. Sequenced: peripheral blood. The receptors here all came from a man aged 18 to 30 with active or convalescent COVID-19.

This clone was seen a handful of times. CDR3 DNA sequence: TGCGCCAGCAGCTCAGGACTAGCGGGGGGAGACTACGAGCAGTACTTC. Protein product: CASSSGLAGGDYEQYF. The chain recombines TRBV5-1 with TRBJ2-7; TRBD2 aligns across 14 bases. After removal of 3 bases from V and 3 bases from J, the junction contained 5 bases not matched to a gene. The CDR3 is 16 residues long. Germline CDR1 and CDR2: SGHRS and YFSETQ.

J is TRBJ1-2 and V is TRBV30, with 9 bases aligning to TRBD1. V lost 3 bases, J lost 5 bases, and 10 bases stayed unmatched. The CDR3 consists of 15 residues. Germline V gene sequence: CDR1 GTSNPN, CDR2 SVGIG (reference sequence). The CDR3 reads CAWRGQGLAIYGYTF. The CDR3 DNA reads TGTGCCTGGAGAGGACAGGGGTTGGCGATTTATGGCTACACCTTC.

The CDR3 nucleotides are TGTGCCAGCAGTTACTTGGGACAGGGACAGGACGAGCAGTACTTC. Protein: CASSYLGQGQDEQYF. This rearrangement joins TRBV6-6 to TRBJ2-7; 9 bases are shared with TRBD1. The V and J ends lost 1 base and 5 bases, in that order; junction bases with no gene match: 6. Germline V gene sequence: CDR1 MNHNY, CDR2 SVGAGI (reference sequence). The CDR3 extends over 15 amino acids.

The J gene is TRBJ1-1, the V gene TRBV21-1; the table names TRBD1, a call not compared with the DNA. TRBV21-1 is a recognized pseudogene. This CDR3 has 16 residues. The CDR3 loop is CASSKARTGGGTEAFF. As DNA, the CDR3 is TGTGCCAGCAGCAAAGCTCGGACAGGGGGCGGCACTGAAGCTTTCTTT.

The chain is built from TRBV10-3 and TRBJ2-5, with 8 positions matching TRBD1. The CDR3 is 16 amino acids. Germline lookup yields CDR1 ENHRY and CDR2 SYGVKD. V lost 0 bases, J lost 5 bases, and 8 bases stayed unmatched. The CDR3 DNA is TGTGCCATCAGTGAGTCTGGCAGGGGGCGCGATGAGACCCAGTACTTC. Translating it yields CAISESGRGRDETQYF.

This chain joins TRBV6-6 and TRBJ2-3; TRBD1 matches at 12 bases. Germline trimming cut 5 bases from V and 4 bases from J; bases unmatched to any gene: 10. Germline lookup yields CDR1 MNHNY and CDR2 SVGAGI (reference sequence). CDR3 length: 17 residues. The CDR3 loop reads CASSRYRDRGLSDTQYF. The CDR3 DNA reads as TGTGCCAGCAGTCGATACCGGGACAGGGGGCTCTCAGATACGCAGTATTTT.

The chain has TRBV28 and TRBJ2-7; tentatively, D is TRBD1 (5 bases). Germline CDR1 MDHEN, CDR2 SYDVKM. V was cut by 7 bases and J by 4 bases, with 8 bases left in between. The CDR3 sequence is 11 residues long. The DNA for the CDR3 is TGTGCCAGCACCCGACAGTACGAGCAGTACTTC. Translated: CASTRQYEQYF. Supplemented by reference TRBV28 and TRBJ2-7, the full variable domain reads DVKVTQSSRYLVKRTGEKVFLECVQDMDHENMFWYRQDPGLGLRLIYFSYDVKMKEKGDIPEGYSVSREKKERFSLILESASTNQTSMYLCASTRQYEQYFGPGTRLTVT.

The rearrangement uses TRBV5-4 and TRBJ2-2; D is uncertain. Germline values: CDR1 SGHNT, CDR2 YYREEE (reference sequence). V was pared by 5 bases and J by 1 base, with 9 bases between. The CDR3 is 14 amino acids. The CDR3: CASRVTQNTGELFF. The CDR3 nucleotides read TGTGCCAGCAGGGTCACACAGAACACCGGGGAGCTGTTTTTT.

The chain couples TRBV10-1 to TRBJ1-1; TRBD1 matches 9 bases. Germline lookup yields CDR1 WNHNN and CDR2 SYGVQD (reference sequence). This CDR3 spans 14 amino acids. V was clipped by 6 bases and J by 2 bases; unmatched bases: 4. Here the CDR3 DNA reads TGCGCCAGCAGCCCGGGACAGGGTAACACTGAAGCTTTCTTT. It encodes CASSPGQGNTEAFF.

This chain uses TRBV18 with TRBJ1-1; no clear D. This CDR3 has 14 residues. Germline CDR1 is KGHSH and CDR2 is LQKENI. V was clipped by 4 bases and J by 2 bases, with 11 bases between them. CDR3 DNA sequence: TGTGCCAGCTCACTCGCGGCCAAAAACACTGAAGCTTTCTTT. The encoded protein is CASSLAAKNTEAFF. Full variable domain (missing parts from reference TRBV18 and TRBJ1-1): NAGVMQNPRHLVRRRGQEARLRCSPMKGHSHVYWYRQLPEEGLKFMVYLQKENIIDESGMPKERFSAEFPKEGPSILRIQQVVRGDSAAYFCASSLAAKNTEAFFGQGTRLTVV.

This clone was picked up one time. The chain carries TRBV9 and TRBJ2-4, with 13 nucleotides matching TRBD2. CDR3 length equals 18 residues. With V trimmed by 4 bases and J by 0 bases, 7 bases remained unmatched. Germline assignment: CDR1 SGDLS and CDR2 YYNGEE. CDR3 nucleotide sequence: TGTGCCAGCAGCCCAGGACTAGCGGGGGCACTAGCCAAAAACATTCAGTACTTC. This gives the protein CASSPGLAGALAKNIQYF. Together with reference TRBV9 and TRBJ2-4, the CDR3 gives the full variable domain: DSGVTQTPKHLITATGQRVTLRCSPRSGDLSVYWYQQSLDQGLQFLIQYYNGEERAKGNILERFSAQQFPDLHSELNLSSLELGDSALYFCASSPGLAGALAKNIQYFGAGTRLSVL.

This rearrangement joins TRBV27 to TRBJ1-2; 7 nucleotides match TRBD1. V shed 6 bases, J shed 4 bases, and the junction held 11 bases outside the gene matches. The CDR3 consists of 15 residues. Germline-derived CDR1 and CDR2 are MNHEY and SMNVEV (reference sequence). CDR3 in DNA: TGTGCCAGCAGCAAGACAGGGCCCTCTGGCTATGGCTACACCTTC. This codes for CASSKTGPSGYGYTF.

The chain combines TRBV4-2 with TRBJ2-3, with 14 bases identical to TRBD2. V lost 2 bases, J lost 1 base, and 5 bases stayed unmatched. Germline V gene sequence: CDR1 LGHNA, CDR2 YNFKEQ. This CDR3 is 18 amino acids long. The CDR3 DNA reads TGTGCCAGCAGCCAACGACTAGCGGGGGGGGCTGGCACAGATACGCAGTATTTT. This gives the protein CASSQRLAGGAGTDTQYF.

This rearrangement joins TRBV28 to TRBJ2-5; 12 nucleotides line up with TRBD2. With V trimmed by 4 bases and J by 4 bases, 7 bases remained unmatched. The CDR3 loop spans 16 amino acids. Germline V gene lookup returns CDR1 MDHEN and CDR2 SYDVKM. DNA for the CDR3: TGTGCCAGCAGTTATCTAGCGGGGGGGCCATTAGAGACCCAGTACTTC. Translated: CASSYLAGGPLETQYF. Supplemented by reference TRBV28 and TRBJ2-5, the full variable domain reads DVKVTQSSRYLVKRTGEKVFLECVQDMDHENMFWYRQDPGLGLRLIYFSYDVKMKEKGDIPEGYSVSREKKERFSLILESASTNQTSMYLCASSYLAGGPLETQYFGPGTRLLVL.

J is TRBJ2-2 and V is TRBV19, with 8 positions matching TRBD1. Germline loops: CDR1 LNHDA, CDR2 SQIVND (reference sequence). The CDR3 length is 17 residues. V lost 3 bases and J lost 3; bases outside the gene matches: 9. DNA for the CDR3: TGTGCCAGTAGTATCCGAATGGGACAGGCCCACACCGGGGAGCTGTTTTTT. It codes for CASSIRMGQAHTGELFF.

The rearrangement uses TRBV6-6 and TRBJ2-1; 11 bases are shared with TRBD2. This CDR3 contains 17 residues. The germline CDR1 and CDR2 sequences are MNHNY and SVGAGI (reference sequence). Trimming at V came to 5 bases and at J to 4 bases, leaving 10 bases not matched to a gene. The CDR3 sequence is CASSRSGTSGYYNEQFF. In nucleotides, the CDR3 is TGTGCCAGCAGTCGCTCCGGGACTAGCGGATATTACAATGAGCAGTTCTTC.

This chain joins TRBV6-1 and TRBJ2-7; 9 positions agree with TRBD2. The J segment lost 7 bases and the V segment lost 3 bases, leaving 10 bases of the junction unmatched. The CDR3 is 15 residues long. Looked up from germline, CDR1 is MNHNS and CDR2 is SASEGT. The CDR3 bases are TGTGCCAGCAGTGAGGTGCTAGCGGGATCGAGGGAGCAGTACTTC. It yields the protein CASSEVLAGSREQYF.

The chain combines TRBV10-1 with TRBJ1-2; 7 bases match TRBD1. The CDR3 runs 15 residues. Per the germline V gene, CDR1 is WNHNN and CDR2 is SYGVQD (reference sequence). J lost 2 bases, V lost 8 bases, and 11 bases had no gene match. This CDR3 is CASPKRDRTNYGYTF. The DNA for the CDR3 is TGCGCCAGCCCTAAAAGGGACAGAACAAACTATGGCTACACCTTC.

The chain carries TRBV28 and TRBJ1-1, with TRBD1 identical over 7 bases. Germline CDR1 is MDHEN and CDR2 is SYDVKM. This CDR3 has 13 residues. V dropped 6 bases and J dropped 2; count of bases not matched to a gene: 3. The CDR3 protein is CASRTGYNTEAFF. Written as DNA, the CDR3 is TGTGCCAGCAGGACAGGGTACAACACTGAAGCTTTCTTT. Combining the CDR3 with reference TRBV28 and TRBJ1-1 gives the whole variable domain DVKVTQSSRYLVKRTGEKVFLECVQDMDHENMFWYRQDPGLGLRLIYFSYDVKMKEKGDIPEGYSVSREKKERFSLILESASTNQTSMYLCASRTGYNTEAFFGQGTRLTVV.

This chain joins TRBV7-2 and TRBJ1-3; TRBD1 might be the D (6 bases). Trimming removed 3 bases from V and 0 bases from J, with 9 bases in between. The CDR3 extends over 15 amino acids. Per the germline V gene, CDR1 is SGHTA and CDR2 is FQGNSA. The CDR3: CASSFGQFSGNTIYF. CDR3 coding DNA: TGTGCCAGCAGCTTCGGACAGTTCTCTGGAAACACCATATATTTT.

The chain links TRBV9 to TRBJ2-2; 10 bases are shared with TRBD2. The CDR3 has 15 residues. With 2 bases clipped from V and 5 bases from J, the junction kept 3 bases outside the gene matches. The germline V gene encodes CDR1 SGDLS and CDR2 YYNGEE. CDR3 in amino acids: CASSVSGGRTGELFF. The DNA of the CDR3 is TGTGCCAGCAGCGTTAGCGGGGGGCGGACCGGGGAGCTGTTTTTT.

The rearrangement joins TRBV18 to TRBJ1-4, with D unclear. The germline V gene encodes CDR1 KGHSH and CDR2 LQKENI. The CDR3 extends over 13 amino acids. Trimming took 2 bases from V and 8 from J, leaving 9 bases between them. The CDR3 is CASSPDGREKLFF. The CDR3 DNA is TGTGCCAGCTCACCAGATGGGAGGGAAAAACTGTTTTTT.

There are a few counts of this clone. The chain links TRBV19 to TRBJ2-2; D is possibly TRBD2 (7 bases). Looked up from germline, CDR1 is LNHDA and CDR2 is SQIVND (reference sequence). Trimming pared 5 bases from V and 12 bases from J, leaving 28 bases between. The CDR3 length is 17 residues. The CDR3 DNA follows: TGTGCCAGTAGTCTTACCCAAACAGGGAGGGAATTTCAGAAGCTGTTTTTT. Amino acid sequence: CASSLTQTGREFQKLFF.

The CDR3 sequence: CASSLLGDSHNQPQHF. CDR3 DNA: TGTGCCAGCAGTTTATTGGGGGACAGTCACAATCAGCCCCAGCATTTT. The rearrangement joins TRBV27 to TRBJ1-5, with 7 bases aligning to TRBD1. The CDR3 has 16 residues. CDR1 and CDR2 from the germline V gene are MNHEY and SMNVEV (reference sequence). V was pared by 1 base and J by 3 bases, with 6 bases of the junction left unmatched.

This chain links TRBV6-1 with TRBJ2-7; TRBD1 is a possible D gene (7 bases). CDR3 length: 15 residues. V was shortened by 3 bases and J by 5 bases, with 17 bases between the two germline ends. CDR1 and CDR2 from the germline V gene are MNHNS and SASEGT. DNA of the CDR3: TGTGCCAGCAGTGACAGGGGGGATCTCGTCCACGAGCAGTACTTC. It specifies CASSDRGDLVHEQYF.

The rearrangement uses TRBV28 and TRBJ2-3; tentatively, D is TRBD2 (5 bases). The CDR3 consists of 14 residues. Germline loops: CDR1 MDHEN, CDR2 SYDVKM. Trimming removed 2 bases from V and 4 bases from J, with 10 bases in between. The CDR3 loop is CASSLGLAADTQYF. The CDR3 nucleotides read TGTGCCAGCAGTTTAGGGCTAGCAGCAGATACGCAGTATTTT.